The clone carrying this T cell receptor beta chain was recorded a few times. Its antigen is undetermined. Treatment specified: roughly 11-day PBMC culture with coronavirus spike peptide pools or control peptides (ViraFEST assay). V was trimmed by 1 base and J by 1 base, leaving 7 bases between them. The CDR3 spans 14 residues. CDR1 is SGHTA and CDR2 is FQGNSA in the germline V gene. The data originate from a study of vaccination and CD4 T cells after COVID-19. Once obtained from cultured CD4+ T cells, the DNA was sequenced using the Oncomine TCR Beta short-read assay. TCRdb passed the PCR reads through MiXCR, listing each CDR3 protein once. The sample yields more than 9,000 distinct CDR3 sequences, 20% to 25% seen once.

Material: CD4+ T cells from blood, cultured in vitro, obtained before SARS-CoV-2 vaccination. The chain is built from TRBV7-2 and TRBJ1-1; D unclear. The clonotype was recovered from a human donor who received a COVID-19 vaccine. DNA of the CDR3: TGTGCCAGCAGCTTAGTGGCCCAGAACACTGAAGCTTTCTTT. Translating it yields CASSLVAQNTEAFF.